A single sample gave rise to the 13 T cell receptor beta chains below, sequenced in a study of immune evolution from preneoplasia to lung adenocarcinoma. Clones were read by immunoSEQ multiplex PCR, and TCRdb kept only the in-frame ones, dropping some. The table includes several thousand clones, 75% to 80% detected once. The sample was FFPE adjacent normal lung tissue. Source of these receptors: a person between 55 and 80 years old with lung adenocarcinoma.

The chain carries TRBV4-2 and TRBJ1-5; D is unclear. Germline values: CDR1 LGHNA, CDR2 YNFKEQ. The CDR3 spans 16 residues. V was pared by 0 bases and J by 2 bases, with 11 bases between. In nucleotides, the CDR3 is TGTGCCAGCAGCCAAGAAACCTCTTCTGGCAATCAGCCCCAGCATTTT. Translating it yields CASSQETSSGNQPQHF.

The chain is built from TRBV5-1 and TRBJ2-3; 12 bases fit TRBD2. CDR3 size: 17 residues. The V segment lost 4 bases and the J segment 5 bases; nucleotides outside the gene matches: 11. CDR1 SGHRS and CDR2 YFSETQ come from the germline V gene. This CDR3 reads CASSPLTSGRSGDTQYF. The CDR3 DNA is TGCGCCAGCAGCCCGCTGACTAGCGGGAGAAGTGGAGATACGCAGTATTTT.

This clone was seen more than once but under ten times. This chain links TRBV6-5 with TRBJ2-3; 9 bases align to TRBD1. Trimming took 2 bases from V and 3 from J; bases not matched to a gene: 3. Looked up from germline, CDR1 is MNHEY and CDR2 is SVGAGI. The CDR3 has 15 residues. This CDR3 reads CASSYGGQGTDTQYF. Written as DNA, the CDR3 is TGTGCCAGCAGTTACGGGGGACAGGGTACAGATACGCAGTATTTT.

This sequence joins TRBV5-5 and TRBJ2-7, with 8 bases that match TRBD2. Germline CDR1 SGHKS, CDR2 YYEKEE (reference sequence). The CDR3 spans 15 residues. V shed 6 bases, J shed 3 bases, and the junction held 11 bases outside the gene matches. The CDR3 protein is CASTPGVAGIYEQYF. The CDR3 bases are TGTGCCAGCACCCCCGGGGTAGCGGGGATCTACGAGCAGTACTTC.

V is TRBV2 and J is TRBJ1-5, with a weak D call TRBD1 (5 bases). The V gene lost 5 bases and the J gene lost 1 base, with 12 bases spanning the gap. Germline values: CDR1 SNHLY, CDR2 FYNNEI. The CDR3 runs 15 residues. CDR3 loop: CASSSQGDSNQPQHF. The DNA for the CDR3 is TGTGCCAGCAGTTCCCAGGGTGACAGCAATCAGCCCCAGCATTTT.

V usage is TRBV5-1 and J usage is TRBJ2-3; maybe TRBD2 (7 bases). V was cut by 5 bases and J by 0 bases, with 19 bases left in between. The germline gives CDR1 SGHRS, CDR2 YFSETQ. The CDR3 spans 17 residues. CDR3 bases: TGCGCCAGCAGGGTGGGGGCACTAGCGAGTAGCACAGATACGCAGTATTTT. Residues: CASRVGALASSTDTQYF.

The chain employs TRBV7-6 and TRBJ1-3, with TRBD1 as a possible D gene (6 bases). V lost 5 bases and J lost 4, with 18 bases in between. Germline V lookup: CDR1 SGHVS, CDR2 FNYEAQ. The CDR3 spans 16 residues. CDR3 DNA: TGTGCCAGCAGCGTTACGACAGGTTCGGGAGGAAACACCATATATTTT. Its translation is CASSVTTGSGGNTIYF.

V gene TRBV2 combines with J gene TRBJ2-2; D is possibly TRBD2 (5 bases). The CDR3 loop spans 16 amino acids. The V end was cut by 6 bases, the J end by 5 bases, with 19 bases between. Germline V lookup: CDR1 SNHLY, CDR2 FYNNEI. CDR3 residues: CASSARGKRQTGELFF. CDR3 coding DNA: TGTGCCAGCAGCGCCCGGGGAAAGCGCCAGACCGGGGAGCTGTTTTTT.

This clone was counted once. The chain uses TRBV6-4 and TRBJ2-1; 9 bases align to TRBD1. The germline V gene has CDR1 MRHNA and CDR2 SNTAGT. The CDR3 has 15 amino acids. Unmatched junction bases numbered 9, after V lost 5 bases and J lost 7 bases. CDR3 nucleotide sequence: TGTGCCAGCAGTACCGGGACAGGGCTCGTTAATGAGCAGTTCTTC. This encodes CASSTGTGLVNEQFF.

Only a few counts were recorded for this clone. This chain uses TRBV11-1 with TRBJ1-1; D gene uncertain. Trimming left V 1 base short and J 1 base short, with 4 bases between. The CDR3 consists of 13 residues. Germline lookup yields CDR1 SGHAT and CDR2 FQDESV (reference sequence). In DNA form, the CDR3 reads TGTGCCAGCAGCTTAGGGTCGAACACTGAAGCTTTCTTT. This codes for CASSLGSNTEAFF.

The rearrangement links TRBV19 to TRBJ1-1, with 10 positions matching TRBD1. The germline gives CDR1 LNHDA, CDR2 SQIVND (reference sequence). The CDR3 is 15 amino acids. Trimming took 8 bases from V and 5 from J; bases not matched to a gene: 11. CDR3 sequence: CASWGRGQGYTEAFF. The CDR3, as DNA: TGTGCCAGTTGGGGACGGGGACAGGGGTATACTGAAGCTTTCTTT.

This clone appeared once. The chain couples TRBV15 to TRBJ2-7; 7 bases fit TRBD1. Per the germline V gene, CDR1 is LNHNV and CDR2 is YYDKDF (reference sequence). V was pared by 0 bases and J by 0 bases, with 5 bases of the junction left unmatched. The CDR3 spans 16 residues. CDR3: CATSRDWTGYSYEQYF. DNA of the CDR3: TGTGCCACCAGCAGAGATTGGACAGGCTACTCCTACGAGCAGTACTTC.

V is TRBV6-1 and J is TRBJ2-2; D not certain. The germline V and J ends were trimmed by 2 bases and 5 bases, with 15 bases remaining between them. The CDR3 totals 16 residues. Germline V gives CDR1 MNHNS, CDR2 SASEGT. The CDR3 spells CASSENGNLRTGELFF. Written as DNA, the CDR3 is TGTGCCAGCAGTGAAAATGGGAATTTAAGGACCGGGGAGCTGTTTTTT.